This TCR beta chain is from a study of T cells in Graves' hyperthyroidism and ophthalmopathy. Amplification of TCR beta CDR3 regions was performed using RNA transcripts as template. Carried out on the TCR CDR3, a first-round RT-PCR used the HTBI primer set. TCRdb called the multiplex PCR reads again in MiXCR, with one record for every CDR3 protein. The table lists about 580,000 distinct CDR3 sequences, roughly 13% of them singletons, with 5% to 7% in the top ten. Germline V gives CDR1 SEHNR, CDR2 FQNEAQ (reference sequence). With V trimmed by 5 bases and J by 3 bases, 10 bases remained unmatched. CDR3 length equals 19 residues. Diagnosis rested on symptoms, serum thyroxine and TRAb, thyroid ultrasound, and orbital computed tomography.

The chain uses TRBV7-9 and TRBJ2-1; 16 bases match TRBD2. This clonotype was obtained from a woman aged 25 to 39 with Graves' hyperthyroidism that later progressed to Graves' ophthalmopathy. The specimen was blood. Here the CDR3 DNA reads TGTGCCAGCAGCCCAACCGGGACTAGCGGGAGGGAGTACTACAATGAGCAGTTCTTC. Protein: CASSPTGTSGREYYNEQFF.